The TCR beta chain described here comes from a study of neurological immune-mediated disorders. Study information: Relapsing-remitting disease was seen in 31 of the 34 multiple sclerosis patients, and secondary progressive disease was seen in 3.

2 million unsorted PBMCs were stored in RNAlater at -80 °C before RNA extraction. MiXCR, applied by TCRdb to the 5' RACE reads, yields one record per CDR3 protein. Altogether tens of thousands of distinct CDR3 sequences are present, just over 5% being singletons, with the ten largest covering 2% to 2.5%. The V and J ends lost 0 bases and 7 bases respectively, with 7 bases between them. Germline V gives CDR1 SGHDN, CDR2 FVKESK. CDR3 size: 13 residues. Sequencing input: PBMCs. This TCR came from a woman aged 30 to 39 with multiple sclerosis. V usage is TRBV14 and J usage is TRBJ1-5; D is ambiguous. The CDR3 DNA reads TGTGCCAGCAGCCAAGATCTAAGCCAGCCCCAGCATTTT. Residues: CASSQDLSQPQHF.